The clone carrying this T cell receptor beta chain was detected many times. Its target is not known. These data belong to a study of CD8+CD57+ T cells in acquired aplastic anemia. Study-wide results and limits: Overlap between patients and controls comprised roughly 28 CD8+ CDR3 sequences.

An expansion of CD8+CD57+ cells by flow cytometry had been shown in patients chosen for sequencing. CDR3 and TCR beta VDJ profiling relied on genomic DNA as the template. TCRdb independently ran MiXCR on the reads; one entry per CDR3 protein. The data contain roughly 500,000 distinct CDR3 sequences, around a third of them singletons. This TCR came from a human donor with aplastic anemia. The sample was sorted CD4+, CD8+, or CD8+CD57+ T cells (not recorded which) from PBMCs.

In DNA, the CDR3 is TGTGCCAGTCGAGGACAAATCAATCAGCCCCAGCATTTT. It codes for CASRGQINQPQHF. The chain has TRBV19 and TRBJ1-5; perhaps TRBD1 as D (5 bases). V was pared by 8 bases and J by 3 bases, with 11 bases between. The CDR3 is 13 amino acids. Germline values: CDR1 LNHDA, CDR2 SQIVND (reference sequence).